These 22 T cell receptor beta chains were all obtained from the same sample, sequenced in a study of cytomegalovirus exposure and HLA in healthy donors. Primers: 60 Vbeta forward and 13 Jbeta reverse. Profiling relied on immunoSEQ multiplex PCR, and the TCRdb table lists in-frame clones only, not all of them. The repertoire holds around 60,000 clones, with approximately 80% as singletons. The sample consisted of PBMCs. The receptors stem from a male donor in good health and CMV-seronegative.

The V and J genes are TRBV11-2 and TRBJ2-2, with 11 bases fitting TRBD1. Losses at the gene ends were 1 base for V and 6 bases for J; bases not matched to a gene: 7. This CDR3 is 17 amino acids long. Germline values: CDR1 SGHAT, CDR2 FQNNGV. Here the CDR3 reads CASSLGLRTGGPGELFF. The CDR3 DNA reads TGTGCCAGCAGCTTAGGGCTTAGGACAGGGGGCCCCGGGGAGCTGTTTTTT. Filled out from reference TRBV11-2 and TRBJ2-2, the complete variable domain reads EAGVAQSPRYKIIEKRQSVAFWCNPISGHATLYWYQQILGQGPKLLIQFQNNGVVDDSQLPKDRFSAERLKGVDSTLKIQPAKLEDSAVYLCASSLGLRTGGPGELFFGEGSRLTVL.

The rearrangement uses TRBV19 and TRBJ1-1, with D maybe TRBD1 (6 bases). The CDR3 sequence is 15 residues long. Germline CDR1 is LNHDA and CDR2 is SQIVND (reference sequence). The V end lost 3 bases, the J end lost 3 bases, and 14 bases lay between the germline ends. The CDR3 DNA reads as TGTGCCAGTAGTATCGGAGCGGGGGGCTACACTGAAGCTTTCTTT. Translating gives CASSIGAGGYTEAFF.

The chain employs TRBV6-5 and TRBJ1-1, with 7 bases that match TRBD1. With 4 bases clipped from V and 5 bases from J, the junction kept 7 bases outside the gene matches. From germline, CDR1 is MNHEY and CDR2 SVGAGI. This CDR3 has 14 amino acids. CDR3 in amino acids: CASSLRGRGTEAFF. CDR3 bases: TGTGCCAGCAGTTTAAGGGGGCGCGGGACTGAAGCTTTCTTT.

This rearrangement joins TRBV25-1 to TRBJ1-2; D ambiguous. CDR1 and CDR2 (germline): MGHDK, SYGVNS. The V end was cut by 2 bases, the J end by 4 bases, with 14 bases between. The CDR3 consists of 15 residues. The DNA of the CDR3 is TGTGCCAGCAGTGAACATCGGGGTATCGCCTATGGCTACACCTTC. Translation: CASSEHRGIAYGYTF.

This clone was seen only once. The chain is built from TRBV6-6 and TRBJ1-2; the D gene is possibly TRBD1 (5 bases). Germline CDR1 and CDR2: MNHNY and SVGAGI (reference sequence). Deletions cut 9 bases from V and 4 bases from J, with 18 bases between. This CDR3 has 14 residues. The CDR3 DNA is TGTGCCAGTGAAGGGCAGGGATCGTTCTATGGCTACACCTTC. Its protein product is CASEGQGSFYGYTF.

The chain is built from TRBV18 and TRBJ2-5; D possibly corresponds to TRBD2 (5 bases). Trimming left V 3 bases short and J 5 bases short, with 16 bases between. This CDR3 is 15 amino acids long. Germline V lookup: CDR1 KGHSH, CDR2 LQKENI. The CDR3 loop is CASSPSFRGPETQYF. In nucleotides, the CDR3 is TGTGCCAGCTCACCGTCTTTTCGAGGGCCGGAGACCCAGTACTTC.

The CDR3 loop is CASSYSRNTEAFF. The CDR3 DNA reads TGTGCCAGCAGTTACTCGCGGAACACTGAAGCTTTCTTT. This sequence joins TRBV6-5 and TRBJ1-1; D is undetermined. CDR3 size: 13 residues. Germline CDR1 reads MNHEY; CDR2 reads SVGAGI. With 0 bases removed from V and 1 base from J, the gap between germline ends came to 3 bases.

This clone occurred once. The J gene is TRBJ1-1, the V gene TRBV7-2, with 7 nucleotides matching TRBD1. Germline V CDR1 and CDR2: SGHTA, FQGNSA. The CDR3 extends over 12 amino acids. The ends lost 1 base at V and 12 bases at J; junction bases unmatched: 5. DNA for the CDR3: TGTGCCAGCAGCTTAGACCGGGACAGTTCTTTCTTT. It encodes CASSLDRDSSFF. The complete variable domain, with remaining parts taken from reference TRBV7-2 and TRBJ1-1, reads GAGVSQSPSNKVTEKGKDVELRCDPISGHTALYWYRQSLGQGLEFLIYFQGNSAPDKSGLPSDRFSAERTGGSVSTLTIQRTQQEDSAVYLCASSLDRDSSFFGQGTRLTVV.

The sample holds one count of this clone. This rearrangement joins TRBV7-6 to TRBJ2-5; no clear D. CDR3 length: 16 residues. Trimming removed 3 bases at V and 5 bases at J, with 19 bases between. In germline, CDR1 is SGHVS, CDR2 FNYEAQ. CDR3 region: CASSLAPSIKSETQYF. Written as DNA, the CDR3 is TGTGCCAGCAGCTTGGCACCTTCGATTAAGTCGGAGACCCAGTACTTC.

This clone has just one count. The chain couples TRBV19 to TRBJ1-5; a possible D gene is TRBD1 (5 bases). V was shortened by 0 bases and J by 3 bases, with 15 bases between the two germline ends. The CDR3 covers 17 residues. Germline loops: CDR1 LNHDA, CDR2 SQIVND (reference sequence). CDR3 region: CASSIDHGREANQPQHF. CDR3 sequence (DNA): TGTGCCAGTAGTATAGATCATGGCAGGGAGGCCAATCAGCCCCAGCATTTT.

This clone appeared once. The V and J genes are TRBV9 and TRBJ2-3, with 12 bases lining up with TRBD1. CDR3 length: 15 amino acids. Germline CDR1 is SGDLS and CDR2 is YYNGEE. V shed 4 bases and J 6 bases; nucleotides not matched to a gene: 6. The DNA for the CDR3 is TGTGCCAGCAGCCTAGGGACAGGGGGCGGGGATACGCAGTATTTT. The encoded protein is CASSLGTGGGDTQYF. The whole variable domain, remainder taken from reference TRBV9 and TRBJ2-3, is DSGVTQTPKHLITATGQRVTLRCSPRSGDLSVYWYQQSLDQGLQFLIQYYNGEERAKGNILERFSAQQFPDLHSELNLSSLELGDSALYFCASSLGTGGGDTQYFGPGTRLTVL.

V and J are TRBV19 and TRBJ1-1; no clear D gene. CDR1 LNHDA and CDR2 SQIVND come from the germline V gene (reference sequence). The CDR3 runs to 14 residues. V was shortened by 3 bases and J by 2 bases, with 10 bases between the two germline ends. The CDR3 sequence is CASSISTANTEAFF. The CDR3 DNA is TGTGCCAGTAGTATTTCAACAGCCAACACTGAAGCTTTCTTT.

The chain has TRBV5-1 and TRBJ1-1; D possibly corresponds to TRBD1 (5 bases). Germline CDR1 SGHRS, CDR2 YFSETQ. V was clipped by 4 bases and J by 0 bases, with 13 bases between them. There are 15 residues in the CDR3. The CDR3 here is CASSPDNPMNTEAFF. The DNA for the CDR3 is TGCGCCAGCAGCCCGGACAACCCTATGAACACTGAAGCTTTCTTT. Full variable domain (remainder filled in from reference TRBV5-1 and TRBJ1-1): KAGVTQTPRYLIKTRGQQVTLSCSPISGHRSVSWYQQTPGQGLQFLFEYFSETQRNKGNFPGRFSGRQFSNSRSEMNVSTLELGDSALYLCASSPDNPMNTEAFFGQGTRLTVV.

Of note for this clone: A read error may account for a junction end that differs from germline. The chain has TRBV13 and TRBJ2-7, with D tentatively TRBD1 (6 bases). The CDR3 length is 13 residues. Germline CDR1 PRHDT, CDR2 FYEKMQ (reference sequence). The CDR3 reads CASSLGQTYEQYF. In DNA form, the CDR3 reads TGTGCCAGCAGCCTAGGACAGACCTACGAGCAGTACTTC.

DNA of the CDR3: TGTGCCAGCAGTGCCCGACAGGGGAGGTATGGCTACACCTTC. Encoded protein: CASSARQGRYGYTF. The gene calls are TRBV25-1 and TRBJ1-2, with 8 positions matching TRBD1. The CDR3 loop spans 14 amino acids. V lost 4 bases and J lost 5; bases outside the gene matches: 6. The germline V gene encodes CDR1 MGHDK and CDR2 SYGVNS.

The chain is built from TRBV18 and TRBJ2-7; 7 bases line up with TRBD1. Trimming cost V 4 bases and J 0 bases; bases outside gene matches: 0. The length of the CDR3 is 13 residues. Germline lookup yields CDR1 KGHSH and CDR2 LQKENI. The CDR3 sequence: CASSRDSSYEQYF. CDR3 in DNA: TGTGCCAGCTCACGGGACAGCTCCTACGAGCAGTACTTC.

This clone occurred a few times. The gene calls are TRBV29-1 and TRBJ2-3; D may be TRBD2 (6 bases). Trimming pared 4 bases from V and 0 bases from J, leaving 17 bases between. This CDR3 has 16 amino acids. Germline-derived CDR1 and CDR2 are SQVTM and ANQGSEA. The CDR3 nucleotides are TGCAGCGTTGGTTCCGGGACTTCTTCTAGCACAGATACGCAGTATTTT. This codes for CSVGSGTSSSTDTQYF.

The CDR3 is CASSQGDRGRTEAFF. CDR3 nucleotide sequence: TGTGCCAGCAGCCAGGGTGACAGGGGAAGAACTGAAGCTTTCTTT. This chain uses TRBV14 with TRBJ1-1; 8 positions match TRBD1. V was clipped by 3 bases and J by 5 bases; unmatched bases: 8. Germline V CDR1 and CDR2: SGHDN, FVKESK. The CDR3 extends over 15 amino acids.

V usage is TRBV6-4 and J usage is TRBJ2-7, with 7 positions matching TRBD1. J was trimmed by 6 bases and V by 2 bases; bases with no gene match: 4. The germline V gene encodes CDR1 MRHNA and CDR2 SNTAGT. The CDR3 runs 13 residues. For the CDR3, the DNA is TGTGCCAGCAGTGACGTGACAGGGACCGAGCAGTACTTC. Residues: CASSDVTGTEQYF.

The CDR3 is CASSVTGNRETQYF. For the CDR3, the DNA is TGTGCCAGCAGTGTGACTGGAAACCGAGAGACCCAGTACTTC. J is TRBJ2-5 and V is TRBV2; D is uncertain. V shed 4 bases and J shed 4 bases, with 13 bases lying between them. Germline CDR1 is SNHLY and CDR2 is FYNNEI. CDR3 length equals 14 residues. Full variable domain (missing parts from reference TRBV2 and TRBJ2-5): EPEVTQTPSHQVTQMGQEVILRCVPISNHLYFYWYRQILGQKVEFLVSFYNNEISEKSEIFDDQFSVERPDGSNFTLKIRSTKLEDSAMYFCASSVTGNRETQYFGPGTRLLVL.

J is TRBJ2-6 and V is TRBV30; D unresolved. This CDR3 has 17 residues. With 2 bases removed from V and 0 bases from J, the gap between germline ends came to 14 bases. Looked up from germline, CDR1 is GTSNPN and CDR2 is SVGIG (reference sequence). In nucleotides, the CDR3 is TGTGCCTGGAGTTCCCGCCAGATTTCCTCTGGGGCCAACGTCCTGACTTTC. It encodes CAWSSRQISSGANVLTF.

The rearrangement links TRBV13 to TRBJ2-2, with D perhaps TRBD1 (5 bases). V lost 10 bases, J lost 4 bases, and 16 bases lay in between. The CDR3 is made up of 14 amino acids. Germline V gene data show CDR1 as PRHDT and CDR2 as FYEKMQ (reference sequence). This CDR3 is CATQTRVGTGELFF. The CDR3 DNA reads as TGTGCCACGCAGACCAGGGTGGGCACCGGGGAGCTGTTTTTT.